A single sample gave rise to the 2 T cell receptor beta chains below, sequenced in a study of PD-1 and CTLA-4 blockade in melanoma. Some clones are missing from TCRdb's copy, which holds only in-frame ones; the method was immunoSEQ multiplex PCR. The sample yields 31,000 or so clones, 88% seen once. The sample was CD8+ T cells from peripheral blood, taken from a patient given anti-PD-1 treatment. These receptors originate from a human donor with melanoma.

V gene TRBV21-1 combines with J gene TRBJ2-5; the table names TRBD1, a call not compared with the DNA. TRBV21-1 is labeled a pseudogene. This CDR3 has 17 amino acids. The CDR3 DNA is TGTGCCAGCAGCAAATTCGACGGGACAGGGTACGTAGAGACCCAGTACTTC. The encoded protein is CASSKFDGTGYVETQYF.

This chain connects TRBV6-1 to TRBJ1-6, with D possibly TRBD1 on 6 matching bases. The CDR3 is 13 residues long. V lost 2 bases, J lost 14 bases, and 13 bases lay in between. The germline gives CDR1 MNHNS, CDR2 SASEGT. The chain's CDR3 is CASSEFGGRSLHF. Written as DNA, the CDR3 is TGTGCCAGCAGTGAATTCGGGGGGCGATCCCTCCACTTT.